These 6 T cell receptor beta chains were all obtained from the same sample, sequenced in a study of T-cell memory formation after mild COVID-19. TCRdb re-analysed the 5' RACE reads in MiXCR, keeping a single row per CDR3 protein. The sample consists of hundreds of thousands of distinct CDR3 sequences, 25% to 30% of them appearing once. Sequenced material: PBMCs or a T cell subset sorted from them (not recorded which). The receptors stem from an adult woman who had mild COVID-19 (a few samples of this study predate the infection). Cell type and time point are not known.

The rearrangement links TRBV13 to TRBJ2-3, with D possibly being TRBD2 (5 bases). The V and J ends lost 5 bases and 0 bases respectively, with 12 bases between them. CDR3 size: 15 residues. The V gene's germline CDR1 is PRHDT and CDR2 FYEKMQ (reference sequence). The CDR3 nucleotides read TGTGCCAGCAGCGCACCGGACTCTAGCACAGATACGCAGTATTTT. This sequence encodes CASSAPDSSTDTQYF.

The chain combines TRBV18 with TRBJ2-1; no definite D call. The CDR3 contains 12 residues. Trimming removed 3 bases at V and 7 bases at J, with 7 bases between. Per the germline V gene, CDR1 is KGHSH and CDR2 is LQKENI. Here the CDR3 DNA reads TGTGCCAGCTCACCGGGCCCAAATGAGCAGTTCTTC. Encoded protein: CASSPGPNEQFF.

This clonotype was recorded a few times. The chain recombines TRBV5-1 with TRBJ2-5, with 7 bases that match TRBD1. Germline V gene data show CDR1 as SGHRS and CDR2 as YFSETQ. Trimming at V came to 7 bases and at J to 2 bases, leaving 11 bases not matched to a gene. CDR3 length: 15 residues. CDR3 protein: CASVPTGVWQETQYF. The CDR3 DNA follows: TGCGCCAGCGTACCCACAGGGGTCTGGCAAGAGACCCAGTACTTC.

This clonotype has only a few counts. This sequence joins TRBV5-5 and TRBJ2-3, with D unresolved. The CDR3 has 14 amino acids. Trimming stripped 4 bases from V and 4 bases from J, with 13 bases between. CDR1 and CDR2 (germline): SGHKS, YYEKEE (reference sequence). The CDR3 loop is CASSPRIGADTQYF. Written as DNA, the CDR3 is TGTGCCAGCAGCCCTAGGATTGGGGCAGATACGCAGTATTTT.

The gene calls are TRBV18 and TRBJ2-2, with D hard to call. The V end lost 4 bases, the J end lost 7 bases, and 10 bases lay between the germline ends. CDR1 is KGHSH and CDR2 is LQKENI in the germline V gene. This CDR3 contains 13 residues. CDR3 bases: TGTGCCAGCTCACTGGAGCTTATCGGGGAGCTGTTTTTT. Amino acid sequence: CASSLELIGELFF.

V gene TRBV27 combines with J gene TRBJ1-1; no firm D call. The germline CDR1 and CDR2 sequences are MNHEY and SMNVEV (reference sequence). Trimming left V 6 bases short and J 1 base short, with 12 bases between. This CDR3 region has 14 residues. The CDR3 DNA is TGTGCCAGCAGCCAACTATCGGGGAACACTGAAGCTTTCTTT. Protein: CASSQLSGNTEAFF.